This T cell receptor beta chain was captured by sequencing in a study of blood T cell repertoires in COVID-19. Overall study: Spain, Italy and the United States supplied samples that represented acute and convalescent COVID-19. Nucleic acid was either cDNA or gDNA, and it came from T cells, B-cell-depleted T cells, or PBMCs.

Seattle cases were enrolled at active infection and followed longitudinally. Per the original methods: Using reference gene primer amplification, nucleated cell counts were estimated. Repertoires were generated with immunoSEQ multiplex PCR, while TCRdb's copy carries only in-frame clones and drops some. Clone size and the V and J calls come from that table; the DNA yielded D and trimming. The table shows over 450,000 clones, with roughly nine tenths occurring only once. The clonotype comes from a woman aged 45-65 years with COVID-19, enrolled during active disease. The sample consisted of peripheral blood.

CDR3 loop: CASSQDQGSGYTF. CDR3 DNA: TGTGCCAGCAGCCAAGATCAGGGCAGTGGCTACACCTTC. This rearrangement joins TRBV3-1 (or the pseudogene TRBV3-2) to TRBJ1-2; perhaps TRBD1 as D (5 bases). This CDR3 spans 13 amino acids. Between the trimmed V and J ends, which lost 0 bases and 7 bases, there was a span of 9 bases. Germline V CDR1 and CDR2: LGHDT, YNNKEL (reference sequence).